This TCR beta chain was obtained from a study of blood T cell repertoires in COVID-19. Overall study: PBMCs, B-cell-depleted T cells, or T cells provided the cDNA or gDNA that made up the material.

J lost 12 bases, V lost 0 bases, and 7 bases had no gene match. The length of the CDR3 is 14 residues. Germline V gene sequence: CDR1 SGHRS, CDR2 YFSETQ. Produced via immunoSEQ multiplex PCR; TCRdb's table is partial and in-frame only. The repertoire holds hundreds of thousands of clones, about 86% seen once, with roughly 14% in the top ten. Participant-reported clinical history was the basis for cohort assignment. This clonotype was obtained from a woman aged 45-65 years with acute COVID-19. This sequence joins TRBV5-1 and TRBJ2-1; 9 bases match TRBD2. Sample: PBMCs or T cells enriched from blood (not recorded which). DNA for the CDR3: TGCGCCAGCAGCTTGGGGCTAGCGGGGTTGGGGCAGTTCTTC. Translation gives CASSLGLAGLGQFF.